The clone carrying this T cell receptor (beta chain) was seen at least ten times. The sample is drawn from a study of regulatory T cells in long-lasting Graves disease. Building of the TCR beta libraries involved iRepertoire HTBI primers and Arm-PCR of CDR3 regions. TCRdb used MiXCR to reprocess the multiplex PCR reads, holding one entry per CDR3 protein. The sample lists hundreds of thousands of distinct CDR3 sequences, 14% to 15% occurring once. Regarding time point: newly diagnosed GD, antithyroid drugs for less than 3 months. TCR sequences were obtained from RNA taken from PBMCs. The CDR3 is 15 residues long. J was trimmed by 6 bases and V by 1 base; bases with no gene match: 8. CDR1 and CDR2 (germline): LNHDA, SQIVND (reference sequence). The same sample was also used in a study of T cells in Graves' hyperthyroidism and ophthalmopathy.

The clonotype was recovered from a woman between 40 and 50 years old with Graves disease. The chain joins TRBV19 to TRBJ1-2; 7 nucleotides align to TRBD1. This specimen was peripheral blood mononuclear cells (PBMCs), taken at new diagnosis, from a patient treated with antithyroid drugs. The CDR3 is CASSIGGGHGDGYTF. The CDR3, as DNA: TGTGCCAGTAGTATAGGAGGGGGCCACGGGGATGGCTACACCTTC.